Following are 13 T cell receptor beta chains from one sample sequenced in a study of blood T cell repertoires in COVID-19. Clones were sequenced by immunoSEQ multiplex PCR, and TCRdb holds only the in-frame ones, with some missing. This sample has tens of thousands of clones, with approximately 86% found just once. The sequenced material came from peripheral blood. These receptors were collected from a woman between 55 and 75 years old with acute or convalescent COVID-19.

The gene calls are TRBV5-6 and TRBJ1-2, with 7 bases identical to TRBD1. This CDR3 has 14 residues. V trimming: 4 bases; J trimming: 2 bases; junction bases outside the gene matches: 5. The germline CDR1 and CDR2 sequences are SGHDT and YYEEEE. The CDR3 sequence is CASSAWTGNYGYTF. The CDR3 DNA follows: TGTGCCAGCAGCGCCTGGACAGGAAACTATGGCTACACCTTC. The variable domain in full, completed from reference TRBV5-6 and TRBJ1-2, reads DAGVTQSPTHLIKTRGQQVTLRCSPKSGHDTVSWYQQALGQGPQFIFQYYEEEERQRGNFPDRFSGHQFPNYSSELNVNALLLGDSALYLCASSAWTGNYGYTFGSGTRLTVV.

The chain combines TRBV15 with TRBJ1-4; D perhaps matches TRBD1 (5 bases). Germline CDR1 and CDR2: LNHNV and YYDKDF (reference sequence). Trimming stripped 0 bases from V and 5 bases from J, with 13 bases between. CDR3 length: 16 amino acids. The CDR3, as DNA: TGTGCCACCAGCAGAGATTTACGGACAAGGAATGAAAAACTGTTTTTT. This translates into CATSRDLRTRNEKLFF. The full variable domain, completed using reference TRBV15 and TRBJ1-4, is DAMVIQNPRYQVTQFGKPVTLSCSQTLNHNVMYWYQQKSSQAPKLLFHYYDKDFNNEADTPDNFQSRRPNTSFCFLDIRSPGLGDTAMYLCATSRDLRTRNEKLFFGSGTQLSVL.

The chain couples TRBV20-1 to TRBJ2-7; no firm D call. This CDR3 contains 16 residues. From germline, CDR1 is DFQATT and CDR2 SNEGSKA (reference sequence). The V and J ends lost 3 bases and 1 base respectively, with 19 bases between them. Here the CDR3 reads CSASFLGQALSYEQYF. The CDR3 DNA is TGCAGTGCTAGTTTTTTAGGCCAGGCCTTATCCTACGAGCAGTACTTC.

The chain couples TRBV29-1 to TRBJ2-3; TRBD1 matches 7 bases. Unmatched junction bases numbered 6, after V lost 6 bases and J lost 0 bases. CDR3 size: 14 residues. The V gene's germline CDR1 is SQVTM and CDR2 ANQGSEA. Written as DNA, the CDR3 is TGCAGCGTCGGGACAGCCGTTAGCACAGATACGCAGTATTTT. Protein: CSVGTAVSTDTQYF.

V and J are TRBV19 and TRBJ1-2; D is unresolved. The CDR3 length is 14 residues. The V end was cut by 5 bases, the J end by 8 bases, with 18 bases between. Germline V gives CDR1 LNHDA, CDR2 SQIVND (reference sequence). CDR3 protein: CASSETRIALGYTF. CDR3 DNA sequence: TGTGCCAGTAGTGAGACAAGAATTGCGTTGGGCTACACCTTC. The full variable domain, with the rest looked up from reference TRBV19 and TRBJ1-2, is DGGITQSPKYLFRKEGQNVTLSCEQNLNHDAMYWYRQDPGQGLRLIYYSQIVNDFQKGDIAEGYSVSREKKESFPLTVTSAQKNPTAFYLCASSETRIALGYTFGSGTRLTVV.

This clone was seen a single time. This chain links TRBV18 with TRBJ1-1; D possibly corresponds to TRBD1 (6 bases). The V and J ends lost 6 bases and 1 base respectively, with 9 bases between them. The CDR3 runs 13 residues. Germline V gene sequence: CDR1 KGHSH, CDR2 LQKENI. Here the CDR3 reads CASSRTENTEAFF. The CDR3 DNA reads TGTGCCAGCTCGAGGACAGAGAACACTGAAGCTTTCTTT.

This CDR3 is CASRETTGGEQYF. The CDR3 DNA follows: TGTGCCAGCAGGGAGACCACAGGGGGGGAGCAGTACTTC. J is TRBJ2-7 and V is TRBV12-3 or TRBV12-4, with 8 bases lining up with TRBD1. The V gene end was trimmed by 6 bases and the J gene end by 7 bases; junction bases not matched to a gene: 8. CDR3 length: 13 residues.

This sequence joins TRBV28 and TRBJ1-2; 10 positions match TRBD1. The J segment lost 1 base and the V segment lost 5 bases, leaving 4 bases of the junction unmatched. The CDR3 extends over 15 amino acids. CDR1 and CDR2 from the germline V gene are MDHEN and SYDVKM. The CDR3 is CASSLGQGGNYGYTF. The CDR3 coding sequence is TGTGCCAGCAGTCTTGGACAGGGGGGTAACTATGGCTACACCTTC.

The chain employs TRBV27 and TRBJ2-7; 7 bases match TRBD2. The CDR3 spans 15 residues. Germline loops: CDR1 MNHEY, CDR2 SMNVEV (reference sequence). V was clipped by 2 bases and J by 2 bases; unmatched bases: 6. CDR3 protein: CASSLRSGGPYEQYF. CDR3 DNA: TGTGCCAGCAGTTTACGTTCGGGAGGACCCTACGAGCAGTACTTC.

The chain has TRBV2 and TRBJ2-5, with a possible D match to TRBD1 (6 bases). The V gene's germline CDR1 is SNHLY and CDR2 FYNNEI. Trimming took 5 bases from V and 1 from J, leaving 14 bases between them. The CDR3 sequence is 15 residues long. DNA of the CDR3: TGTGCCAGCAGTCCTAGGGGGAAGTTCCAAGAGACCCAGTACTTC. Translating gives CASSPRGKFQETQYF.

V and J are TRBV10-2 and TRBJ1-2, with a possible D match to TRBD1 (5 bases). The V end was cut by 2 bases, the J end by 7 bases, with 14 bases between. Germline CDR1 and CDR2: WSHSY and SAAADI. CDR3 length equals 14 residues. The CDR3 here is CASSEDGQMSGYTF. The CDR3 coding sequence is TGCGCCAGCAGTGAGGACGGACAAATGAGTGGCTACACCTTC.

V gene TRBV28 combines with J gene TRBJ1-1; D is unclear. The CDR3 is 15 residues long. The germline V and J ends were trimmed by 5 bases and 0 bases, with 13 bases remaining between them. The germline gives CDR1 MDHEN, CDR2 SYDVKM. The chain's CDR3 is CASSAYNPMNTEAFF. Written as DNA, the CDR3 is TGTGCCAGCAGTGCCTATAATCCCATGAACACTGAAGCTTTCTTT.

The V call is TRBV2, the J call TRBJ2-3; TRBD2 might be the D (7 bases). Germline V lookup: CDR1 SNHLY, CDR2 FYNNEI. V was trimmed by 6 bases and J by 6 bases, leaving 16 bases between them. This CDR3 has 14 residues. Here the CDR3 DNA reads TGTGCCAGCAGGGGAGGGGGTTCTGGGGATACGCAGTATTTT. As protein: CASRGGGSGDTQYF.